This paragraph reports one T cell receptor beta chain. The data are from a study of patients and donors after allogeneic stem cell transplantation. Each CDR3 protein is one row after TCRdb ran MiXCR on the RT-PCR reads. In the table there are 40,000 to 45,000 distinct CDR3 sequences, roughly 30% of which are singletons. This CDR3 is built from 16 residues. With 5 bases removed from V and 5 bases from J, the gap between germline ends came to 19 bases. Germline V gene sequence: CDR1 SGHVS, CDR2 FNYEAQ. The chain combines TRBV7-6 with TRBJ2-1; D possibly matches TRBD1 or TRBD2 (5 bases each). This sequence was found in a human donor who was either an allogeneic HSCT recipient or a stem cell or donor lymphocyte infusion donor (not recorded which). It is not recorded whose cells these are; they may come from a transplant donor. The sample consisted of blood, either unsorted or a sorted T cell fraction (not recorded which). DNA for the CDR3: TGTGCCAGCAGCCTCCGACAGCCTGGGACGCACAATGAGCAGTTCTTC. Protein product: CASSLRQPGTHNEQFF.